These T cell receptor beta chains were read from a single sample in a study of T cell changes during pregnancy in multiple sclerosis. The data were produced by immunoSEQ multiplex PCR, yet TCRdb's version contains in-frame clones alone and is incomplete. The profile shows some 60,000 clones, around nine tenths of them singletons. The specimen was peripheral blood from another person, used as feeder cells. These TCRs come from a human donor whose cells served as feeder cells for cultures in a pregnancy study. Both conserved end residues are part of each CDR3. A D gene is named only where the DNA matches it firmly. A row's size may be missing; if present it is once, few, many or a size class.

j_call d_call clone_size v_call cdr3_aa cdr3_nt
TRBJ1-3 - - TRBV4-1 CASSQETPRSGNTIYF TGCGCCAGCAGCCAAGAGACCCCACGTTCTGGAAACACCATATATTTT
TRBJ1-1 TRBD1 - TRBV6-5 CASSSQGVGNTEAFF TGTGCCAGCAGTTCCCAGGGGGTTGGGAACACTGAAGCTTTCTTT
TRBJ2-1 - - TRBV27 CASSLLESSYNEQFF TGTGCCAGCAGTTTACTGGAGAGCTCCTACAATGAGCAGTTCTTC
TRBJ1-5 - once TRBV7-9 CASSLSDNQPQHF TGTGCCAGCAGCTTATCGGACAATCAGCCCCAGCATTTT
TRBJ1-3 - - TRBV10-3 CAISANREEDTIYF TGTGCCATCAGTGCCAATCGGGAGGAGGACACCATATATTTT
TRBJ2-7 - - TRBV6-5 CASSYRQVDYEQYF TGTGCCAGCAGTTACCGACAGGTGGATTACGAGCAGTACTTC
TRBJ2-3 - - TRBV5-1 CASSLGQVRTDTQYF TGCGCCAGCAGCTTGGGACAGGTACGAACAGATACGCAGTATTTT
TRBJ1-4 TRBD1 - TRBV5-8 CASSLEAGGFPEEKLFF TGTGCCAGCAGCTTGGAAGCAGGGGGCTTTCCCGAAGAAAAACTGTTTTTT
TRBJ2-4 TRBD1 - TRBV5-1 CASSFGQGRNIQYF TGCGCCAGCAGCTTCGGACAGGGGAGAAACATTCAGTACTTC
TRBJ1-6 TRBD1 few TRBV28 CASSPGTGDSPLHF TGTGCCAGCAGTCCCGGGACAGGGGATTCACCCCTCCACTTT
TRBJ2-5 - - TRBV4-1 CASSQGAASSLGTQYF TGCGCCAGCAGCCAAGGCGCGGCCTCAAGCCTAGGAACCCAGTACTTC
TRBJ1-1 TRBD1 - TRBV11-2 CASSTRGLNTEAFF TGTGCCAGCAGCACCAGGGGGCTGAACACTGAAGCTTTCTTT
TRBJ2-3 TRBD1 - TRBV10-1 CASSEPGQGDTQYF TGCGCCAGCAGTGAGCCGGGACAGGGTGATACGCAGTATTTT
TRBJ2-5 TRBD1 few TRBV5-7 CASSCPSPGTGTKRSQYF TGTGCCAGCAGTTGCCCTTCACCCGGGACAGGGACTAAGAGATCCCAGTACTTC
TRBJ1-2 - once TRBV18 CASSPQGANYGYTF TGTGCCAGCTCACCACAGGGAGCTAACTATGGCTACACCTTC
TRBJ1-2 TRBD1 - TRBV9 CASSGNRGDGYTF TGTGCCAGCAGCGGCAACAGGGGAGATGGCTACACCTTC
TRBJ2-5 TRBD1 - TRBV7-2 CASSSNRGKETQYF TGTGCCAGCAGCTCCAACAGGGGGAAAGAGACCCAGTACTTC
TRBJ1-2 - - TRBV28 CASSFEYRGSYGYTF TGTGCCAGCAGTTTTGAATACCGCGGATCCTATGGCTACACCTTC
TRBJ1-2 TRBD1 few TRBV5-4 CASSPRGTGEHNYGYTF TGTGCCAGCAGCCCCCGGGGGACAGGGGAACATAACTATGGCTACACCTTC
TRBJ2-3 - once TRBV7-3 CASSFTVSTDTQYF TGTGCCAGCAGCTTTACCGTGAGCACAGATACGCAGTATTTT
TRBJ1-1 TRBD1 - TRBV18 CASSLDRSGTEAFF TGTGCCAGCTCCCTGGACAGGTCTGGGACTGAAGCTTTCTTT
TRBJ2-1 - - TRBV7-3 CASSLRPNNEQFF TGTGCCAGCAGCTTAAGGCCCAACAATGAGCAGTTCTTC
TRBJ2-7 - few TRBV5-1 CASSLAVAGDVYEQYF TGCGCCAGCAGCTTGGCCGTGGCAGGGGATGTCTACGAGCAGTACTTC
TRBJ1-2 TRBD1 - TRBV2 CASNIQGADGYTF TGTGCCAGCAACATCCAGGGGGCGGATGGCTACACCTTC
TRBJ2-7 - few TRBV7-2 CASSPTPGEQYF TGTGCCAGCAGTCCGACCCCAGGCGAGCAGTACTTC
TRBJ2-5 - - TRBV29-1 CSARLWETQYF TGCAGCGCCAGGTTATGGGAGACCCAGTACTTC
TRBJ2-7 TRBD1 - TRBV5-6 CASSWGQGIYEQYF TGTGCCAGCAGCTGGGGACAGGGAATCTACGAGCAGTACTTC
TRBJ1-1 - - TRBV7-2 CASSLGWGLFAFF TGTGCCAGCAGCTTAGGTTGGGGGCTGTTTGCTTTCTTT
TRBJ1-2 - - TRBV6-1 CASSDRGAKVYGYTF TGTGCCAGCAGTGACCGGGGGGCGAAGGTATATGGCTACACCTTC
TRBJ2-2 - - TRBV7-2 CASSLRPGELFF TGTGCCAGCAGCCTTAGACCCGGGGAGCTGTTTTTT
TRBJ2-3 - - TRBV29-1 CSVEKVTDTQYF TGCAGCGTTGAAAAGGTAACAGATACGCAGTATTTT
TRBJ2-2 TRBD2 - TRBV10-2 CASGGSGRGELFF TGCGCCAGCGGTGGCTCCGGGAGGGGGGAGCTGTTTTTT
TRBJ2-7 TRBD1 - TRBV5-1 CASSPGQGASYEQYF TGCGCCAGCAGCCCGGGACAGGGGGCCTCCTACGAGCAGTACTTC
TRBJ1-2 - few TRBV10-3 CAIRQATGKTNYGYTF TGTGCCATCAGGCAGGCGACAGGAAAAACTAACTATGGCTACACCTTC
TRBJ1-5 - - TRBV21-1 CASSKGPGENQPQHF TGTGCCAGCAGCAAAGGGCCAGGGGAAAATCAGCCCCAGCATTTT
TRBJ2-4 - - TRBV5-1 CASSLGTLAKNIQYF TGCGCCAGCAGCTTGGGAACGCTAGCCAAAAACATTCAGTACTTC
TRBJ1-2 - - TRBV5-5 CASSLYLGTNYGYTF TGTGCCAGCAGCTTGTACTTAGGGACTAACTATGGCTACACCTTC
TRBJ2-3 - - TRBV2 CASSMGTDTQYF TGTGCCAGCAGTATGGGCACAGATACGCAGTATTTT
TRBJ1-1 TRBD1 once TRBV5-6 CASSTRDRALVAEAFF TGTGCCAGCAGTACCCGGGACAGGGCCCTAGTCGCTGAAGCTTTCTTT
TRBJ2-7 - - TRBV30 CAWSVPYEQYF TGTGCCTGGAGTGTACCCTACGAGCAGTACTTC